The 18 T cell receptor beta chains listed next were all sequenced from one sample in a study of metastatic and nonmetastatic thyroid tumors. TCRdb re-clonotyped the PCR reads through MiXCR. The profile shows 15,000 to 20,000 clones, around 16% of them singletons. No treatment had been given to any patient before thyroid surgery. The material sequenced was blood. The receptors shown here come from a female donor with papillary thyroid cancer or a benign thyroid nodule (not recorded which). Some clones in this sample may be carry-over from other donors' samples.

V is TRBV11-3 and J is TRBJ2-5; TRBD2 might be the D (5 bases). CDR1 SGHNT and CDR2 YENEEA come from the germline V gene. V was trimmed by 3 bases and J by 4 bases, leaving 15 bases between them. This CDR3 comprises 15 residues. In nucleotides, the CDR3 is TGTGCCAGCAGCTTTGGACGGACTCTGGGAGAGACCCAGTACTTC. Protein sequence: CASSFGRTLGETQYF.

This clone was observed many times. This sequence joins TRBV11-1 and TRBJ2-1; D might be TRBD1 (7 bases). The CDR3 runs 18 residues. The V end was cut by 5 bases, the J end by 9 bases, with 29 bases between. From germline, CDR1 is SGHAT and CDR2 FQDESV (reference sequence). CDR3 DNA sequence: TGTGCCAGCAGCCGGAGGAGGGGGCGTTTTGCGGAGGCGGGTGAGCAGTTCTTC. Its protein product is CASSRRRGRFAEAGEQFF.

This clone was seen ten or more times. The V call is TRBV20-1, the J call TRBJ2-7; 9 bases are a match to TRBD2. The V segment lost 4 bases and the J segment 8 bases; nucleotides outside the gene matches: 15. The CDR3 consists of 15 residues. The V gene's germline CDR1 is DFQATT and CDR2 SNEGSKA (reference sequence). The CDR3: CSATPRVAGATQQYF. The CDR3 coding sequence is TGCAGTGCTACCCCGAGAGTAGCGGGAGCTACGCAGCAGTACTTC.

The chain joins TRBV11-3 to TRBJ2-2; D ambiguous. Trimming cost V 7 bases and J 3 bases, with 15 bases left between them. The CDR3 is made up of 15 amino acids. Germline-derived CDR1 and CDR2 are SGHNT and YENEEA. The CDR3 region is CASTIAGIHTGELFF. The CDR3 DNA follows: TGTGCCAGCACTATCGCAGGAATACACACCGGGGAGCTGTTTTTT. Full variable domain (outside the CDR3, taken from reference TRBV11-3 and TRBJ2-2): EAGVVQSPRYKIIEKKQPVAFWCNPISGHNTLYWYLQNLGQGPELLIRYENEEAVDDSQLPKDRFSAERLKGVDSTLKIQPAELGDSAVYLCASTIAGIHTGELFFGEGSRLTVL.

The rearrangement uses TRBV6-1 and TRBJ1-6; D may be TRBD1 (6 bases). The germline V and J ends were trimmed by 0 bases and 6 bases, with 12 bases remaining between them. The CDR3 runs to 16 residues. The germline V gene has CDR1 MNHNS and CDR2 SASEGT. Written as DNA, the CDR3 is TGTGCCAGCAGTGAAGCCCCTGGCAGGGGTAATTCACCCCTCCACTTT. It specifies CASSEAPGRGNSPLHF.

This clone came up many times. This chain connects TRBV28 to TRBJ1-5; 11 nucleotides match TRBD1. Trimming cost V 4 bases and J 6 bases; bases outside gene matches: 5. In germline, CDR1 is MDHEN, CDR2 SYDVKM. The CDR3 is 15 amino acids. CDR3 protein: CASSSRTGGTQPQHF. As DNA, the CDR3 is TGTGCCAGCAGTTCCCGGACAGGGGGCACTCAGCCCCAGCATTTT.

This clone was observed many times. The gene calls are TRBV18 and TRBJ2-1, with D hard to call. CDR3 length equals 15 residues. Germline V gives CDR1 KGHSH, CDR2 LQKENI. Trimming removed 3 bases at V and 5 bases at J, with 14 bases between. The CDR3 here is CASSPIASRNNEQFF. CDR3 bases: TGTGCCAGCTCACCTATAGCATCCAGGAACAATGAGCAGTTCTTC.

This clone is deemed medium-sized. The CDR3 sequence: CASSSGTASYGYTF. CDR3 bases: TGTGCCAGCAGCTCCGGGACAGCCTCTTATGGCTACACCTTC. This chain uses TRBV6-1 with TRBJ1-2; TRBD1 aligns across 7 bases. Germline loops: CDR1 MNHNS, CDR2 SASEGT. The CDR3 has 14 amino acids. Trimming cost V 6 bases and J 5 bases; bases outside gene matches: 9.

About this clone: The junction departs from germline at one end; a sequencing error may be responsible. The chain uses TRBV10-1 and TRBJ1-1; D is perhaps TRBD1 (5 bases). Germline V gives CDR1 WNHNN, CDR2 SYGVQD (reference sequence). This CDR3 contains 16 residues. CDR3 amino acids: CASSDTWVAQGVEAFF. The CDR3 nucleotides are TGTGCCAGCAGTGATACCTGGGTTGCCCAGGGTGTTGAAGCTTTCTTT.

V and J are TRBV12-3 or TRBV12-4 and TRBJ1-1; 8 bases are shared with TRBD1. Unmatched junction bases numbered 5, after V lost 8 bases and J lost 0 bases. This CDR3 contains 14 residues. CDR3 region: CASGRQGLNTEAFF. For the CDR3, the DNA is TGTGCCAGCGGAAGACAGGGGCTGAACACTGAAGCTTTCTTT.

At least ten counts were recorded for this clone. The chain recombines TRBV28 with TRBJ2-4, with 11 bases matching TRBD1. The J segment lost 6 bases and the V segment lost 2 bases, leaving 3 bases of the junction unmatched. The germline CDR1 and CDR2 sequences are MDHEN and SYDVKM. CDR3 length: 15 residues. CDR3 region: CASSLMGQGVNIQYF. CDR3 nucleotides: TGTGCCAGCAGTTTAATGGGACAGGGGGTAAACATTCAGTACTTC.

Points on this clone: A clone one base away is much larger, so this may be a read error. The V call is TRBV5-5, the J call TRBJ2-1; D might be TRBD2 (6 bases). Germline CDR1 SGHKS, CDR2 YYEKEE (reference sequence). V was pared by 5 bases and J by 2 bases, with 14 bases between. The CDR3 has 15 amino acids. Written as DNA, the CDR3 is TGTGCCAGCAGACATAGCGGTAGCCCCTACAATGAGCAGTTCTTC. Protein sequence: CASRHSGSPYNEQFF.

This clone was counted at least ten times. The chain joins TRBV18 to TRBJ1-3, with TRBD1 matching 9 bases. Trimming at V came to 3 bases and at J to 4 bases, leaving 4 bases not matched to a gene. The CDR3 runs 15 residues. Per the germline V gene, CDR1 is KGHSH and CDR2 is LQKENI. The CDR3 region is CASSPGTGIGNTIYF. CDR3 nucleotide sequence: TGTGCCAGCTCACCGGGGACAGGGATAGGAAACACCATATATTTT.

In its sample, this clone was seen a few times. The CDR3 nucleotides are TGCGCCAGCAGTGAGTCTAGAGGACCGGATGAAGCTTTCTTT. The encoded protein is CASSESRGPDEAFF. The gene calls are TRBV10-1 and TRBJ1-1; D is undetermined. CDR1 WNHNN and CDR2 SYGVQD come from the germline V gene (reference sequence). V was cut by 0 bases and J by 7 bases, with 12 bases left in between. CDR3 size: 14 residues.

V and J are TRBV20-1 and TRBJ1-5, with D unresolved. This CDR3 is built from 12 residues. The V and J ends lost 5 bases and 12 bases respectively, with 17 bases between them. Germline CDR1 reads DFQATT; CDR2 reads SNEGSKA (reference sequence). CDR3 region: CSAVGGDAHQHF. For the CDR3, the DNA is TGCAGTGCTGTTGGAGGAGACGCGCACCAGCATTTT.

Notes on this clone: This may stem from a read error, because a much larger clone lies one nucleotide away. The J gene is TRBJ2-1, the V gene TRBV20-1, with no clear D. Germline-derived CDR1 and CDR2 are DFQATT and SNEGSKA (reference sequence). The length of the CDR3 is 15 residues. V was trimmed by 1 base and J by 6 bases, leaving 16 bases between them. The CDR3 is CSARGLGRSGNEQFF. The CDR3 nucleotides are TGCAGTGCTAGAGGTCTCGGGCGGTCTGGCAATGAGCAGTTCTTC.

This clone was detected ten times or more. This sequence joins TRBV4-1 and TRBJ1-2, with D unclear. The germline CDR1 and CDR2 sequences are MGHRA and YSYEKL. The CDR3 runs to 13 residues. The germline V and J ends were trimmed by 3 bases and 0 bases, with 5 bases remaining between them. The CDR3 nucleotides read TGCGCCAGCAGCCAGGGAGCTAACTATGGCTACACCTTC. Translation: CASSQGANYGYTF.

Many counts were recorded for this clone. The chain links TRBV3-1 to TRBJ1-1; the match to TRBD1 covers 9 bases. The germline gives CDR1 LGHDT, CDR2 YNNKEL (reference sequence). The CDR3 consists of 16 residues. V lost 6 bases and J lost 0; bases outside the gene matches: 8. CDR3 coding DNA: TGTGCCAGCAGGGAAACAGGGGGCCTCATGAACACTGAAGCTTTCTTT. It yields the protein CASRETGGLMNTEAFF.